Following are 2 T cell receptor beta chains from one sample sequenced in a study of blood T cell repertoires in COVID-19. Data came from immunoSEQ multiplex PCR; TCRdb stores just in-frame clones and leaves some out. This table holds 210,000 or so clones, 88% found once. Sequencing input: PBMCs or T cells enriched from blood (not recorded which). The receptors come from a woman under 40 who had been exposed to COVID-19.

On this clone itself: Within the sample, other DNA sequences also encode this same CDR3. The V gene is TRBV6-5, the J gene TRBJ2-2; no clear D. The CDR3 contains 15 residues. Germline assignment: CDR1 MNHEY and CDR2 SVGAGI. Trimming took off 2 bases at V and 0 bases at J, with 7 bases between the two ends. This chain's CDR3 is CASSYRSANTGELFF. CDR3 sequence (DNA): TGTGCCAGCAGTTACCGGAGCGCGAACACCGGGGAGCTGTTTTTT.

The rearrangement joins TRBV10-1 to TRBJ1-1, with 10 positions matching TRBD1. Germline trimming cut 2 bases from V and 5 bases from J; bases unmatched to any gene: 11. This CDR3 spans 17 amino acids. Germline V gene sequence: CDR1 WNHNN, CDR2 SYGVQD (reference sequence). The CDR3 coding sequence is TGCGCCAGCAGTGAGCCGTCGGGACAGGGGAAGGTTACTGAAGCTTTCTTT. Residues: CASSEPSGQGKVTEAFF.